These 14 T cell receptor beta chains share one sample of origin, sequenced in a study of T cell changes during pregnancy in multiple sclerosis. Data came from immunoSEQ multiplex PCR; TCRdb stores just in-frame clones and leaves some out. The table has tens of thousands of clones, around 88% seen once; the top ten hold roughly 3.7%. This sample comprised CD4+ T cells from peripheral blood mononuclear cells, obtained in the first trimester of pregnancy. These receptors came from a female donor in good health, enrolled as a control in a pregnancy study.

The V call is TRBV19, the J call TRBJ2-1, with 11 bases fitting TRBD2. After removal of 0 bases from V and 9 bases from J, the junction contained 10 bases not matched to a gene. The germline V gene has CDR1 LNHDA and CDR2 SQIVND (reference sequence). The CDR3 runs 17 residues. The CDR3 loop is CASSIDQLAGVGGEQFF. CDR3 bases: TGTGCCAGTAGTATAGATCAACTAGCGGGAGTAGGGGGTGAGCAGTTCTTC.

DNA of the CDR3: TGTGCCAGCAGCTCCCCGGGTCCCCAGGGCTACACCTTC. This sequence encodes CASSSPGPQGYTF. The rearrangement uses TRBV5-4 and TRBJ1-2; D is uncertain. Trimming removed 3 bases at V and 8 bases at J, with 14 bases between. The CDR3 has 13 amino acids. The germline CDR1 and CDR2 sequences are SGHNT and YYREEE (reference sequence).

The chain combines TRBV27 with TRBJ2-7; possibly TRBD2 for D (5 bases). Per germline, CDR1 MNHEY and CDR2 SMNVEV (reference sequence). CDR3 length: 13 residues. The V end was cut by 8 bases, the J end by 1 base, with 12 bases between. CDR3 sequence: CASLSGSSYEQYF. As DNA, the CDR3 is TGTGCCAGCCTGAGCGGATCTTCCTACGAGCAGTACTTC.

This clone has a handful of counts. The germline gene is not matched at one end of the junction; a read error may be the cause. This chain links TRBV19 with TRBJ1-5, with 8 bases lining up with TRBD1. CDR1 and CDR2 (germline): LNHDA, SQIVND (reference sequence). This CDR3 is built from 15 residues. This chain's CDR3 is CASSLWGTGNEPQHF. CDR3 DNA: TGTGCCAGTAGTCTCTGGGGGACAGGCAATGAGCCCCAGCATTTT.

The gene calls are TRBV4-1 and TRBJ2-3; a weak D match, TRBD2 (7 bases). The germline gives CDR1 MGHRA, CDR2 YSYEKL. With 1 base removed from V and 2 bases from J, the gap between germline ends came to 22 bases. The CDR3 runs to 19 residues. The CDR3 region has the DNA TGCGCCAGCAGCCAAGTGCCTCCTAGCGGAGGGGGATACACAGATACGCAGTATTTT. Translated, it gives CASSQVPPSGGGYTDTQYF.

This chain connects TRBV7-2 to TRBJ2-7; D gene unclear. V lost 0 bases to trimming and J lost 0 bases, with 6 bases between them. Germline CDR1 SGHTA, CDR2 FQGNSA. This CDR3 spans 14 amino acids. The CDR3 protein is CASSLARNSYEQYF. The CDR3, as DNA: TGTGCCAGCAGCTTAGCCAGGAACTCCTACGAGCAGTACTTC.

V is TRBV7-9 and J is TRBJ2-3, with 7 bases aligning to TRBD1. V gave up 6 bases and J gave up 11 bases; unmatched junction bases: 23. The CDR3 runs to 17 residues. Per germline, CDR1 SEHNR and CDR2 FQNEAQ (reference sequence). CDR3 sequence: CASSIRSTGRLRVWQYF. DNA for the CDR3: TGTGCCAGCAGTATTCGCTCGACAGGGCGCCTTAGGGTCTGGCAGTATTTT.

V gene TRBV29-1 combines with J gene TRBJ2-1; 8 bases are a match to TRBD2. This CDR3 has 13 amino acids. Per germline, CDR1 SQVTM and CDR2 ANQGSEA. The CDR3 loop reads CTYSGDSYNEQFF. The CDR3 bases are TGCACCTATAGCGGGGACTCCTACAATGAGCAGTTCTTC.

The sample holds a few counts of this clone. The V gene is TRBV28, the J gene TRBJ2-3; 8 bases are a match to TRBD2. V lost 2 bases, J lost 5 bases, and 3 bases stayed unmatched. CDR3 length equals 14 residues. Germline CDR1 is MDHEN and CDR2 is SYDVKM. CDR3 sequence (DNA): TGTGCCAGCAGTTTAGGAGCGGGGGTAGATACGCAGTATTTT. It specifies CASSLGAGVDTQYF. Full variable domain (missing parts from reference TRBV28 and TRBJ2-3): DVKVTQSSRYLVKRTGEKVFLECVQDMDHENMFWYRQDPGLGLRLIYFSYDVKMKEKGDIPEGYSVSREKKERFSLILESASTNQTSMYLCASSLGAGVDTQYFGPGTRLTVL.

The sample holds a few counts of this clone. The chain uses TRBV28 and TRBJ1-1; 7 bases align to TRBD1. Germline loops: CDR1 MDHEN, CDR2 SYDVKM. Trimming took 7 bases from V and 3 from J; bases not matched to a gene: 5. The CDR3 has 13 residues. CDR3 sequence: CASIRQGHTEAFF. The CDR3 DNA is TGTGCCAGCATTCGACAGGGTCACACTGAAGCTTTCTTT.

This clone was found a few times. The chain couples TRBV28 to TRBJ1-2; 9 nucleotides match TRBD1. The CDR3 is 13 residues long. After removal of 6 bases from V and 6 bases from J, the junction contained 5 bases not matched to a gene. CDR1 and CDR2 from the germline V gene are MDHEN and SYDVKM. The CDR3 region is CASRKTGGNGYTF. As DNA, the CDR3 is TGTGCCAGCAGGAAGACAGGGGGAAATGGCTACACCTTC.

The rearrangement uses TRBV2 and TRBJ2-5; TRBD2 agrees at 7 bases. CDR1 SNHLY and CDR2 FYNNEI come from the germline V gene. The CDR3 is 13 residues long. Losses at the gene ends were 4 bases for V and 4 bases for J; bases not matched to a gene: 3. CDR3 DNA: TGTGCCAGCAGTGGCAGGGAGGGAGAGACCCAGTACTTC. Translating gives CASSGREGETQYF.

The chain couples TRBV6-1 to TRBJ1-6; D is undetermined. Trimming removed 7 bases at V and 1 base at J, with 8 bases between. Germline CDR1 is MNHNS and CDR2 is SASEGT. This CDR3 has 14 residues. This CDR3 is CASIGESYNSPLHF. In nucleotides, the CDR3 is TGTGCCAGCATCGGGGAATCCTATAATTCACCCCTCCACTTT.

CDR3 residues: CASSLGRVEVEQFF. DNA for the CDR3: TGTGCCAGCAGCTTAGGCCGGGTAGAAGTTGAGCAGTTCTTC. V usage is TRBV11-3 and J usage is TRBJ2-1; D call uncertain. Germline assignment: CDR1 SGHNT and CDR2 YENEEA. The V and J ends lost 1 base and 9 bases respectively, with 13 bases between them. This CDR3 is built from 14 residues.